The rows below give T cell receptor beta chains drawn from one sample of a study of graft-versus-host responses after intestinal transplantation. The antigens of these receptors remain unknown. Profiling relied on immunoSEQ multiplex PCR, and the TCRdb table lists in-frame clones only, not all of them. The sample holds 95,000 to 110,000 clones, 87% seen once. Material: unstimulated CD4+ T cells sorted from spleen or lymph node cells, obtained before transplant. The receptor set was obtained from a human donor who was the organ donor for an intestinal transplant. Both conserved end residues are part of each CDR3. A D gene is named only where the DNA matches it firmly. Some rows have no size entry. The others give once, few or many, or a class for an expanded clone.

V gene: TRBV18
clone size: -
CDR3 length: 14
D gene: -
J gene: TRBJ1-1
CDR3 protein: CASSPGQLNTEAFF
CDR3 DNA: TGTGCCAGCTCACCAGGACAACTGAACACTGAAGCTTTCTTT

V gene: TRBV7-3
clone size: -
CDR3 length: 17
D gene: -
J gene: TRBJ2-1
CDR3 protein: CASSLTSVSGRFNEQFF
CDR3 DNA: TGTGCCAGCAGCTTAACATCCGTGTCAGGGAGGTTCAATGAGCAGTTCTTC

V gene: TRBV7-2
clone size: -
CDR3 length: 15
D gene: TRBD2
J gene: TRBJ2-1
CDR3 protein: CASSLVAGGPEDEFF
CDR3 DNA: TGTGCCAGCAGCTTAGTAGCGGGAGGGCCCGAGGATGAGTTCTTC

V gene: TRBV27
clone size: -
CDR3 length: 15
D gene: -
J gene: TRBJ2-7
CDR3 protein: CASSLVGGNSYEQYF
CDR3 DNA: TGTGCCAGCAGCTTAGTAGGGGGGAACTCCTACGAGCAGTACTTC

V gene: TRBV28
clone size: -
CDR3 length: 13
D gene: TRBD1
J gene: TRBJ1-1
CDR3 protein: CASSWTGETEAFF
CDR3 DNA: TGTGCCAGCAGTTGGACAGGGGAAACTGAAGCTTTCTTT

V gene: TRBV4-2
clone size: -
CDR3 length: 18
D gene: TRBD1
J gene: TRBJ1-5
CDR3 protein: CASSQEGTGGFGNQPQHF
CDR3 DNA: TGTGCCAGCAGCCAAGAAGGGACAGGGGGCTTTGGCAATCAGCCCCAGCATTTT

V gene: TRBV7-2
clone size: -
CDR3 length: 14
D gene: -
J gene: TRBJ2-3
CDR3 protein: CASSPLSSTDTQYF
CDR3 DNA: TGTGCCAGCAGCCCTCTTTCTAGCACAGATACGCAGTATTTT

V gene: TRBV15
clone size: -
CDR3 length: 9
D gene: -
J gene: TRBJ2-7
CDR3 protein: CASTYEQYF
CDR3 DNA: TGTGCCTCGACGTACGAGCAGTACTTC

V gene: TRBV19
clone size: -
CDR3 length: 15
D gene: TRBD1
J gene: TRBJ1-2
CDR3 protein: CASSARQGSNYGYTF
CDR3 DNA: TGTGCCAGTAGTGCCCGACAGGGTTCTAACTATGGCTACACCTTC

V gene: TRBV19
clone size: -
CDR3 length: 14
D gene: -
J gene: TRBJ1-2
CDR3 protein: CASTDRAGDYGYTF
CDR3 DNA: TGTGCCAGTACGGACCGCGCTGGAGACTATGGCTACACCTTC

V gene: TRBV28
clone size: -
CDR3 length: 15
D gene: -
J gene: TRBJ1-2
CDR3 protein: CASSNEPTGFYGYTF
CDR3 DNA: TGTGCCAGCAGTAACGAACCAACAGGGTTCTATGGCTACACCTTC

V gene: TRBV4-3
clone size: -
CDR3 length: 13
D gene: -
J gene: TRBJ2-5
CDR3 protein: CASSQEEQETQYF
CDR3 DNA: TGCGCCAGCAGCCAAGAGGAGCAAGAGACCCAGTACTTC

V gene: TRBV19
clone size: -
CDR3 length: 14
D gene: -
J gene: TRBJ1-6
CDR3 protein: CASTETSRSSPLHF
CDR3 DNA: TGTGCCAGTACCGAAACGTCTCGTAGTTCACCCCTCCACTTT

V gene: TRBV6-5
clone size: -
CDR3 length: 12
D gene: -
J gene: TRBJ2-7
CDR3 protein: CASGHAQGEQYF
CDR3 DNA: TGTGCCAGTGGACACGCGCAGGGGGAGCAGTACTTC

V gene: TRBV11-2
clone size: -
CDR3 length: 14
D gene: -
J gene: TRBJ2-7
CDR3 protein: CASSLYFGNHEQYF
CDR3 DNA: TGTGCCAGCAGCTTATACTTCGGGAACCACGAGCAGTACTTC

V gene: TRBV2
clone size: -
CDR3 length: 13
D gene: -
J gene: TRBJ1-4
CDR3 protein: CASKRGGDEKLFF
CDR3 DNA: TGTGCCAGCAAACGGGGGGGAGATGAAAAACTGTTTTTT

V gene: TRBV10-2
clone size: -
CDR3 length: 14
D gene: -
J gene: TRBJ1-5
CDR3 protein: CASRKDRINQPQHF
CDR3 DNA: TGCGCCAGCAGGAAAGACAGGATCAATCAGCCCCAGCATTTT

V gene: TRBV7-3
clone size: few
CDR3 length: 15
D gene: TRBD2
J gene: TRBJ2-5
CDR3 protein: CASSLTGLAKETQYF
CDR3 DNA: TGTGCCAGCAGCTTAACAGGACTAGCAAAAGAGACCCAGTACTTC

V gene: TRBV5-5
clone size: -
CDR3 length: 14
D gene: TRBD1
J gene: TRBJ1-6
CDR3 protein: CASSSDRGNSPLHF
CDR3 DNA: TGTGCCAGCAGCTCGGACAGGGGGAATTCACCCCTCCACTTT

V gene: TRBV2
clone size: few
CDR3 length: 13
D gene: -
J gene: TRBJ2-7
CDR3 protein: CASSDVTSYEQYF
CDR3 DNA: TGTGCCAGCAGTGATGTCACCTCCTACGAGCAGTACTTC

V gene: TRBV5-4
clone size: once
CDR3 length: 17
D gene: TRBD2
J gene: TRBJ2-3
CDR3 protein: CASGLKTTSGSTDTQYF
CDR3 DNA: TGTGCCAGCGGCTTAAAAACGACTAGCGGGAGTACAGATACGCAGTATTTT

V gene: TRBV7-3
clone size: once
CDR3 length: 16
D gene: -
J gene: TRBJ1-1
CDR3 protein: CASSLLGGVRNTEAFF
CDR3 DNA: TGTGCCAGCAGCTTATTGGGAGGTGTGAGGAACACTGAAGCTTTCTTT

V gene: TRBV7-2
clone size: -
CDR3 length: 18
D gene: TRBD2
J gene: TRBJ2-3
CDR3 protein: CASSLASGGRMSTDTQYF
CDR3 DNA: TGTGCCAGCAGCTTAGCTAGCGGGGGGCGAATGAGCACAGATACGCAGTATTTT

V gene: TRBV7-2
clone size: -
CDR3 length: 15
D gene: -
J gene: TRBJ2-3
CDR3 protein: CASSLDRPWGDTQYF
CDR3 DNA: TGTGCCAGCAGCTTAGACAGGCCTTGGGGAGATACGCAGTATTTT

V gene: TRBV5-1
clone size: -
CDR3 length: 15
D gene: -
J gene: TRBJ1-5
CDR3 protein: CASSLGPVEGQPQHF
CDR3 DNA: TGCGCCAGCAGCTTGGGGCCAGTTGAGGGGCAGCCCCAGCATTTT

V gene: TRBV30
clone size: -
CDR3 length: 14
D gene: -
J gene: TRBJ2-6
CDR3 protein: CAWSKGSGANVLTF
CDR3 DNA: TGTGCCTGGAGTAAAGGGTCTGGGGCCAACGTCCTGACTTTC

V gene: TRBV19
clone size: -
CDR3 length: 14
D gene: TRBD1
J gene: TRBJ1-1
CDR3 protein: CASSIVNTGDEAFF
CDR3 DNA: TGTGCCAGTAGTATAGTGAACACAGGGGATGAAGCTTTCTTT

V gene: TRBV9
clone size: -
CDR3 length: 15
D gene: TRBD1
J gene: TRBJ2-7
CDR3 protein: CASSVAATGVYEQYF
CDR3 DNA: TGTGCCAGCAGCGTAGCCGCGACAGGGGTCTACGAGCAGTACTTC

V gene: TRBV10-3
clone size: -
CDR3 length: 15
D gene: TRBD1
J gene: TRBJ1-3
CDR3 protein: CAISEGQGAGNTIYF
CDR3 DNA: TGTGCCATCAGTGAGGGACAGGGGGCTGGAAACACCATATATTTT

V gene: TRBV4-2
clone size: -
CDR3 length: 15
D gene: -
J gene: TRBJ2-2
CDR3 protein: CASSSTRFPTGELFF
CDR3 DNA: TGTGCCAGCAGCAGTACGCGATTCCCAACCGGGGAGCTGTTTTTT